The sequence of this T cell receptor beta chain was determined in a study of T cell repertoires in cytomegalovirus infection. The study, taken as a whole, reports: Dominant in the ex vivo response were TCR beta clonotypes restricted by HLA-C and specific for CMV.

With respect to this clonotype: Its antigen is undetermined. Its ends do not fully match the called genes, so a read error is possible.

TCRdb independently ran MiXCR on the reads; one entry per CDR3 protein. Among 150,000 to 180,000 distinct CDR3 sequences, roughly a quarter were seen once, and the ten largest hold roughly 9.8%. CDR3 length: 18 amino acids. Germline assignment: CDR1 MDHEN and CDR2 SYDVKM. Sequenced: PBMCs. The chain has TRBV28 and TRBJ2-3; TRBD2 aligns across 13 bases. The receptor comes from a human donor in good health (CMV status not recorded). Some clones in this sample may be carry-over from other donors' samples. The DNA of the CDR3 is TGTGCCAGCAGATTATCTTGGCGGACTAGCGGGGGTACCGATACGCAGTATTTT. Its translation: CASRLSWRTSGGTDTQYF. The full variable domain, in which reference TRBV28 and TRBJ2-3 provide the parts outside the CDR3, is DVKVTQSSRYLVKRTGEKVFLECVQDMDHENMFWYRQDPGLGLRLIYFSYDVKMKEKGDIPEGYSVSREKKERFSLILESASTNQTSMYLCASRLSWRTSGGTDTQYFGPGTRLTVL.